These 22 T cell receptor beta chains share one sample of origin, sequenced in a study of blood T cells in healthy people across ages. Then a second PCR, running about 7 to 11 cycles, was carried out with a sample-barcoded 5' primer and a J-beta primer mix. TCRdb called the 5' RACE reads again in MiXCR, with one record for every CDR3 protein. The sample consists of hundreds of thousands of distinct CDR3 sequences, about 56% of them appearing once. The source material was blood. The origin of the receptors is a man in his forties in good health.

Ten or more counts support this clonotype. V usage is TRBV6-2 or TRBV6-3 and J usage is TRBJ2-2, with no clear D. The CDR3 totals 15 residues. V was shortened by 2 bases and J by 2 bases, with 9 bases between the two germline ends. Germline CDR1 reads MNHEY; CDR2 reads SVGEGT. CDR3 loop: CASSYGGDNTGELFF. The CDR3, as DNA: TGTGCCAGCAGTTACGGTGGAGATAACACCGGGGAGCTGTTTTTT.

The chain has TRBV12-3 or TRBV12-4 and TRBJ1-1; D is unclear. This CDR3 has 13 residues. Trimming left V 7 bases short and J 1 base short, with 10 bases between. The CDR3, as DNA: TGTGCCAGCAACCAAGGAGGGAACACTGAAGCTTTCTTT. This translates into CASNQGGNTEAFF.

CDR3 DNA: TGTGCCAACCAGGGAACAGATACGCAGTATTTT. Amino acids: CANQGTDTQYF. The genes are TRBV10-3 and TRBJ2-3; perhaps TRBD1 as D (5 bases). Germline V gene sequence: CDR1 ENHRY, CDR2 SYGVKD. This CDR3 is built from 11 residues. Trimming pared 10 bases from V and 3 bases from J, leaving 8 bases between.

The chain has TRBV29-1 and TRBJ2-3, with D perhaps being TRBD1 or TRBD2 (5 bases each). Germline loops: CDR1 SQVTM, CDR2 ANQGSEA. There are 12 residues in the CDR3. V gave up 7 bases and J gave up 1 base, with 9 bases separating them. This CDR3 reads CSGRGGTDTQYF. The DNA for the CDR3 is TGCAGCGGCCGAGGGGGCACAGATACGCAGTATTTT.

This chain joins TRBV3-1 and TRBJ2-3, with D possibly being TRBD1 (6 bases). The germline V gene has CDR1 LGHDT and CDR2 YNNKEL (reference sequence). V shed 5 bases and J shed 3 bases, with 9 bases lying between them. There are 13 residues in the CDR3. DNA for the CDR3: TGTGCCAGCAGCTACGGACAGACAGATACGCAGTATTTT. This sequence encodes CASSYGQTDTQYF.

The table lists this clonotype with a few counts. CDR3 nucleotides: TGCGCCAGCAGCGAAAATTTAGGAGTCCAGCATTTT. It specifies CASSENLGVQHF. The chain couples TRBV4-1 to TRBJ1-5; D call uncertain. The length of the CDR3 is 12 residues. CDR1 is MGHRA and CDR2 is YSYEKL in the germline V gene. The V gene lost 5 bases and the J gene lost 12 bases, with 14 bases spanning the gap.

This clonotype has just one count. V gene TRBV9 combines with J gene TRBJ2-7, with 7 bases lining up with TRBD2. The CDR3 totals 15 residues. The germline V gene encodes CDR1 SGDLS and CDR2 YYNGEE. With 2 bases clipped from V and 4 bases from J, the junction kept 9 bases outside the gene matches. The CDR3 coding sequence is TGTGCCAGCAGCGTCGGGACTACCCTGGGTTACGAGCAGTACTTC. Amino acids: CASSVGTTLGYEQYF.

The chain employs TRBV29-1 and TRBJ1-2; D is uncertain. V lost 4 bases to trimming and J lost 0 bases, with 12 bases between them. The CDR3 is made up of 14 amino acids. Germline assignment: CDR1 SQVTM and CDR2 ANQGSEA. The CDR3 region has the DNA TGCAGCGTTGCCCAGACGGTTACTAACTATGGCTACACCTTC. It is translated as CSVAQTVTNYGYTF.

This sequence joins TRBV20-1 and TRBJ1-5; 9 bases align to TRBD1. This CDR3 spans 14 amino acids. Per the germline V gene, CDR1 is DFQATT and CDR2 is SNEGSKA (reference sequence). The junction had 6 bases not matched to a gene; V was cut back by 6 bases and J by 3 bases. The CDR3 loop reads CSASDRGVNQPQHF. In DNA form, the CDR3 reads TGCAGTGCCTCGGACAGGGGCGTCAATCAGCCCCAGCATTTT.

The chain recombines TRBV7-7 with TRBJ2-1; 8 bases agree with TRBD2. J was trimmed by 3 bases and V by 5 bases; bases with no gene match: 9. Germline V gives CDR1 SSHAT, CDR2 FNYEAQ (reference sequence). The CDR3 is 16 amino acids. DNA for the CDR3: TGTGCCAGCAGCCCGACCGGGACTAGGGACTACAATGAGCAGTTCTTC. Protein product: CASSPTGTRDYNEQFF. The whole variable domain, remainder taken from reference TRBV7-7 and TRBJ2-1, is GAGVSQSPRYKVTKRGQDVTLRCDPISSHATLYWYQQALGQGPEFLTYFNYEAQPDKSGLPSDRFSAERPEGSISTLTIQRTEQRDSAMYRCASSPTGTRDYNEQFFGPGTRLTVL.

The V gene is TRBV5-5, the J gene TRBJ2-2; TRBD1 aligns across 9 bases. The length of the CDR3 is 17 residues. V shed 4 bases and J 0 bases; nucleotides not matched to a gene: 7. CDR1 SGHKS and CDR2 YYEKEE come from the germline V gene (reference sequence). The chain's CDR3 is CASSPYRDRANTGELFF. The CDR3 DNA reads TGTGCCAGCAGCCCATACCGGGACAGGGCGAACACCGGGGAGCTGTTTTTT.

Only one count was recorded for this clonotype. The CDR3 coding sequence is TGCGCCAGCAGCCAGAGGCCTACAGGGTGGGTCGGCACAGATACGCAGTATTTT. It translates to CASSQRPTGWVGTDTQYF. This chain joins TRBV4-3 and TRBJ2-3, with TRBD1 as a possible D gene (6 bases). The CDR3 sequence is 18 residues long. Germline V gene lookup returns CDR1 LGHNA and CDR2 YSLEER. V was shortened by 3 bases and J by 1 base, with 20 bases between the two germline ends.

This clonotype was picked up a small number of times. The chain couples TRBV29-1 to TRBJ1-1, with D unresolved. The germline CDR1 and CDR2 sequences are SQVTM and ANQGSEA. The CDR3 sequence is 11 residues long. V was clipped by 4 bases and J by 3 bases, with 6 bases between them. CDR3: CSVVLDTEAFF. DNA for the CDR3: TGCAGCGTTGTGTTGGACACTGAAGCTTTCTTT. Supplemented by reference TRBV29-1 and TRBJ1-1, the full variable domain reads SAVISQKPSRDICQRGTSLTIQCQVDSQVTMMFWYRQQPGQSLTLIATANQGSEATYESGFVIDKFPISRPNLTFSTLTVSNMSPEDSSIYLCSVVLDTEAFFGQGTRLTVV.

This clonotype was recorded a few times. The J gene is TRBJ2-1, the V gene TRBV28, with D tentatively TRBD2 (6 bases). CDR1 and CDR2 from the germline V gene are MDHEN and SYDVKM. The CDR3 runs to 13 residues. Trimming took off 5 bases at V and 7 bases at J, with 12 bases between the two ends. The CDR3 reads CASSRGSVNEQFF. DNA for the CDR3: TGTGCCAGCAGTCGGGGGAGCGTAAATGAGCAGTTCTTC.

J is TRBJ1-4 and V is TRBV6-5; TRBD1 is a possible D gene (5 bases). CDR1 is MNHEY and CDR2 is SVGAGI in the germline V gene. The ends were cut back, 0 bases at V and 8 bases at J, with 16 bases in the middle. CDR3 size: 16 residues. DNA for the CDR3: TGTGCCAGCAGTTACTCCCTTAGGGGAGTAGGAGAAAAACTGTTTTTT. Residues: CASSYSLRGVGEKLFF.

This clonotype was detected ten times or more. CDR3: CASSPAFGGNYEQYF. CDR3 nucleotides: TGTGCCAGCAGCCCCGCGTTTGGCGGGAACTACGAGCAGTACTTC. V and J are TRBV28 and TRBJ2-7; possible D gene TRBD2, 6 bases. CDR3 size: 15 residues. Germline V gene sequence: CDR1 MDHEN, CDR2 SYDVKM. Trimming left V 6 bases short and J 3 bases short, with 18 bases between. The whole variable domain, filled in from reference TRBV28 and TRBJ2-7, reads DVKVTQSSRYLVKRTGEKVFLECVQDMDHENMFWYRQDPGLGLRLIYFSYDVKMKEKGDIPEGYSVSREKKERFSLILESASTNQTSMYLCASSPAFGGNYEQYFGPGTRLTVT.

The chain uses TRBV7-2 and TRBJ1-1, with 7 bases fitting TRBD1. The V segment lost 10 bases and the J segment 5 bases; nucleotides outside the gene matches: 10. Germline values: CDR1 SGHTA, CDR2 FQGNSA. The CDR3 length is 13 residues. DNA for the CDR3: TGTGCCACAATACAGGGGCTTGGGACTGAAGCTTTCTTT. Translation: CATIQGLGTEAFF. The full variable domain, its missing parts supplied by reference TRBV7-2 and TRBJ1-1, is GAGVSQSPSNKVTEKGKDVELRCDPISGHTALYWYRQSLGQGLEFLIYFQGNSAPDKSGLPSDRFSAERTGGSVSTLTIQRTQQEDSAVYLCATIQGLGTEAFFGQGTRLTVV.

This clonotype was seen only a few times. The chain has TRBV7-3 and TRBJ1-2; the match to TRBD1 covers 9 bases. The V and J ends lost 4 bases and 4 bases, in that order; junction bases with no gene match: 4. Germline CDR1 and CDR2: SGHTA and FQGTGA. This CDR3 contains 14 residues. The CDR3 nucleotides read TGTGCCAGCAGCTATACAGGGGGCCGCTATGGCTACACCTTC. Protein: CASSYTGGRYGYTF.

The chain is built from TRBV6-5 and TRBJ2-5; tentative D call: TRBD2 (6 bases). V lost 6 bases and J 9 bases, leaving 20 bases between the germline ends. Germline V CDR1 and CDR2: MNHEY, SVGAGI. The CDR3 covers 14 residues. In DNA form, the CDR3 reads TGTGCCAGCAGGCCATCAGGGACGGGAGCGGCCCAGTACTTC. Protein sequence: CASRPSGTGAAQYF.

This clonotype has only one observation. V and J are TRBV27 and TRBJ2-7; the D gene is possibly TRBD2 (5 bases). Trimming left V 5 bases short and J 7 bases short, with 18 bases between. Germline CDR1 is MNHEY and CDR2 is SMNVEV (reference sequence). The CDR3 has 14 residues. The CDR3 sequence: CASSVGARVYEQYF. The CDR3 nucleotides are TGTGCCAGCAGTGTCGGAGCGAGGGTCTATGAGCAGTACTTC.

This clonotype came up a few times. The chain combines TRBV5-6 with TRBJ2-1; 9 bases are shared with TRBD2. V shed 2 bases, J shed 5 bases, and the junction held 5 bases outside the gene matches. This CDR3 has 15 residues. Germline assignment: CDR1 SGHDT and CDR2 YYEEEE. CDR3 residues: CASSLRRLADNEQFF. CDR3 in DNA: TGTGCCAGCAGCTTACGTAGACTAGCGGACAATGAGCAGTTCTTC.

This clonotype showed up just a few times. The gene calls are TRBV2 and TRBJ1-2; D remains ambiguous. The CDR3 spans 11 residues. Deletions cut 3 bases from V and 4 bases from J, with 3 bases between. Germline V lookup: CDR1 SNHLY, CDR2 FYNNEI. CDR3: CASSDGYGYTF. The DNA of the CDR3 is TGTGCCAGCAGTGATGGCTATGGCTACACCTTC.